Given below is one T cell receptor (beta chain) in context. The target antigen is unknown. Sequencing used immunoSEQ multiplex PCR; TCRdb keeps in-frame clones, though not all of them. The table records 60,000 or so clones, around 80% of them present only once. This record belongs to a study of a mutant IDH1 vaccine in newly diagnosed glioma. This sample's time point: week 23, last vaccination. A 20-mer mutant IDH1 peptide at 300 ug was injected subcutaneously with topical imiquimod. Germline V gives CDR1 SGHNT, CDR2 YYREEE (reference sequence). The V end was cut by 1 base, the J end by 0 bases, with 4 bases between. The CDR3 extends over 13 amino acids.

This specimen consisted of PBMCs, obtained from a glioma patient whose treatment included an IDH1 peptide vaccine. The sequence came from a middle-aged woman with glioma. Some clones in this sample may be carry-over from other donors' samples. This chain joins TRBV5-4 and TRBJ1-2; no definite D call. CDR3 sequence: CASSLTANYGYTF. The CDR3 DNA is TGTGCCAGCAGCTTGACAGCTAACTATGGCTACACCTTC.